Listed here are 19 T cell receptor beta chains from one sample, sequenced in a study of graft-versus-host responses after intestinal transplantation. Researchers processed graft tissue to release intraepithelial and lamina propria lymphocytes. Here immunoSEQ multiplex PCR was the method, and the copy in TCRdb shows in-frame clones only, minus some. Of approximately 17,000 clones in the sample, roughly four fifths were seen once. The material sequenced was ileum tissue, taken 584 days after intestinal transplantation. These receptors all come from a human patient who received an intestinal transplant, so some T cells may come from the graft donor.

This chain connects TRBV14 to TRBJ2-7; 7 nucleotides match TRBD1. V was clipped by 8 bases and J by 0 bases; unmatched bases: 7. Germline V lookup: CDR1 SGHDN, CDR2 FVKESK. The CDR3 has 14 amino acids. CDR3 protein: CASARDSSSYEQYF. For the CDR3, the DNA is TGTGCCAGCGCGAGGGACAGCAGCTCCTACGAGCAGTACTTC.

V usage is TRBV9 and J usage is TRBJ1-6; D might be TRBD1 (5 bases). Germline CDR1 reads SGDLS; CDR2 reads YYNGEE. The CDR3 runs 15 residues. Trimming pared 3 bases from V and 9 bases from J, leaving 16 bases between. The CDR3 DNA reads TGTGCCAGCAGCGCCCAGGGCCCTAGGGGTTCACCCCTCCACTTT. It codes for CASSAQGPRGSPLHF.

The V and J genes are TRBV10-2 and TRBJ2-2, with 11 bases identical to TRBD2. Germline CDR1 WSHSY, CDR2 SAAADI. The CDR3 is 14 amino acids. The V gene end was trimmed by 6 bases and the J gene end by 5 bases; junction bases not matched to a gene: 2. CDR3 coding DNA: TGCGCCAGCAGCCTAGCGGGGGGTACCGGGGAGCTGTTTTTT. The encoded protein is CASSLAGGTGELFF.

V is TRBV2 and J is TRBJ2-3; a possible D gene is TRBD1 (5 bases). Trimming pared 3 bases from V and 1 base from J, leaving 11 bases between. CDR3 length: 15 amino acids. Germline CDR1 reads SNHLY; CDR2 reads FYNNEI. The CDR3 DNA follows: TGTGCCAGCAGTGATTGGACCAGGGGCACAGATACGCAGTATTTT. This gives the protein CASSDWTRGTDTQYF.

The genes are TRBV6-4 and TRBJ2-7; 7 positions agree with TRBD1. Germline CDR1 and CDR2: MRHNA and SNTAGT. The V segment lost 7 bases and the J segment 5 bases; nucleotides outside the gene matches: 23. The length of the CDR3 is 18 residues. As DNA, the CDR3 is TGTGCCAGCACGAACGGTCCCCTAGACAGGGCTCCTATGCACGAGCAGTACTTC. Protein: CASTNGPLDRAPMHEQYF.

This chain connects TRBV11-3 to TRBJ2-5, with 8 positions matching TRBD2. CDR3 length: 16 amino acids. Trimming took 6 bases from V and 5 from J; bases not matched to a gene: 14. In germline, CDR1 is SGHNT, CDR2 YENEEA. The CDR3 DNA reads TGTGCCAGCAGTCAGCTAGCGGGCCGAGGGCGGGAGACCCAGTACTTC. Translated: CASSQLAGRGRETQYF.

The genes are TRBV5-1 and TRBJ1-4, with 7 bases fitting TRBD1. V shed 4 bases, J shed 3 bases, and the junction held 6 bases outside the gene matches. The length of the CDR3 is 15 residues. Germline lookup yields CDR1 SGHRS and CDR2 YFSETQ. The CDR3 nucleotides are TGCGCCAGCAGCCCGGGGGGACAGCCTAATGAAAAACTGTTTTTT. This encodes CASSPGGQPNEKLFF. The whole variable domain, filled in from reference TRBV5-1 and TRBJ1-4, reads KAGVTQTPRYLIKTRGQQVTLSCSPISGHRSVSWYQQTPGQGLQFLFEYFSETQRNKGNFPGRFSGRQFSNSRSEMNVSTLELGDSALYLCASSPGGQPNEKLFFGSGTQLSVL.

In its sample, this clone was seen a few times. V usage is TRBV18 and J usage is TRBJ2-1, with D perhaps TRBD1 or TRBD2 (5 bases each). Germline-derived CDR1 and CDR2 are KGHSH and LQKENI. With 2 bases removed from V and 12 bases from J, the gap between germline ends came to 14 bases. CDR3 size: 13 residues. The CDR3 is CASSPSGAEWQFF. For the CDR3, the DNA is TGTGCCAGCTCACCATCCGGGGCCGAATGGCAGTTCTTC.

The J gene is TRBJ1-3, the V gene TRBV19; D is ambiguous. The CDR3 runs 13 residues. Germline V gene data show CDR1 as LNHDA and CDR2 as SQIVND (reference sequence). Trimming stripped 6 bases from V and 0 bases from J, with 6 bases between. The DNA for the CDR3 is TGTGCCAGTAGGGTTTACTCTGGAAACACCATATATTTT. It yields the protein CASRVYSGNTIYF.

The rearrangement links TRBV7-8 to TRBJ2-3; D gene unclear. The germline V gene has CDR1 SGHVS and CDR2 FQNEAQ. The ends were cut back, 8 bases at V and 2 bases at J, with 20 bases in the middle. There are 16 residues in the CDR3. The CDR3, as DNA: TGTGCCAGCTCTATGTTCCAGGCGCAACTCACAGATACGCAGTATTTT. It specifies CASSMFQAQLTDTQYF.

This chain uses TRBV28 with TRBJ1-5, with D uncertain. CDR3 length: 12 amino acids. V dropped 7 bases and J dropped 2 bases, with 6 bases sitting between them. Germline assignment: CDR1 MDHEN and CDR2 SYDVKM. The CDR3 DNA follows: TGTGCCAGCACCTGGGGCAATCAGCCCCAGCATTTT. It specifies CASTWGNQPQHF.

CDR3 residues: CASGNQETQYF. CDR3 in DNA: TGTGCCAGTGGGAACCAAGAGACCCAGTACTTC. This sequence joins TRBV11-3 and TRBJ2-5; D gene ambiguous. Trimming pared 9 bases from V and 0 bases from J, leaving 5 bases between. CDR1 and CDR2 from the germline V gene are SGHNT and YENEEA. The CDR3 extends over 11 amino acids.

The J gene is TRBJ2-7, the V gene TRBV5-6; weak D call: TRBD2 (6 bases). The CDR3 is made up of 11 amino acids. Per the germline V gene, CDR1 is SGHDT and CDR2 is YYEEEE. V dropped 5 bases and J dropped 9 bases, with 12 bases sitting between them. The CDR3 is CASSSHSGQYF. DNA for the CDR3: TGTGCCAGCAGTTCCCATAGCGGGCAGTACTTC.

This chain joins TRBV6-6 and TRBJ2-7; TRBD1 aligns across 11 bases. CDR3 length: 14 residues. In germline, CDR1 is MNHNY, CDR2 SVGAGI (reference sequence). J lost 3 bases, V lost 5 bases, and 3 bases had no gene match. DNA of the CDR3: TGTGCCAGCAGTGCCGGGACAGGGGGCTACGAGCAGTACTTC. This codes for CASSAGTGGYEQYF.

The chain links TRBV5-1 to TRBJ2-5; D is perhaps TRBD1 or TRBD2 (6 bases each). V lost 0 bases and J 4 bases, leaving 13 bases between the germline ends. The CDR3 spans 15 residues. The germline V gene has CDR1 SGHRS and CDR2 YFSETQ. CDR3 sequence reads: CASSLATGARETQYF. CDR3 DNA: TGCGCCAGCAGCTTGGCCACGGGGGCGCGAGAGACCCAGTACTTC.

J is TRBJ2-1 and V is TRBV2, with 8 bases fitting TRBD1. The CDR3 runs 12 residues. Trimming took 5 bases from V and 16 from J; bases not matched to a gene: 10. Germline V CDR1 and CDR2: SNHLY, FYNNEI. CDR3 amino acids: CASSLDRVLIFF. CDR3 coding DNA: TGTGCCAGCAGTTTGGACAGGGTGTTGATCTTCTTC.

V and J are TRBV5-4 and TRBJ1-3; unclear D gene. In germline, CDR1 is SGHNT, CDR2 YYREEE (reference sequence). The V end was cut by 4 bases, the J end by 0 bases, with 8 bases between. This CDR3 has 14 residues. The CDR3: CASSQAFSGNTIYF. CDR3 sequence (DNA): TGTGCCAGCAGCCAGGCGTTCTCTGGAAACACCATATATTTT.

V usage is TRBV9 and J usage is TRBJ2-5; TRBD1 matches at 9 bases. The DNA end favors TRBJ2-7, so the J call may be wrong. Germline values: CDR1 SGDLS, CDR2 YYNGEE. The CDR3 sequence is 15 residues long. The CDR3 sequence: CASSVTGTGSYEQYF. CDR3 nucleotide sequence: TGTGCCAGCAGCGTTACCGGGACAGGGTCCTACGAGCAGTACTTC.

This chain connects TRBV6-4 to TRBJ1-1; D unclear. Germline-derived CDR1 and CDR2 are MRHNA and SNTAGT. The V end lost 6 bases, the J end lost 2 bases, and 10 bases lay between the germline ends. This CDR3 has 13 amino acids. CDR3: CASSRSANTEAFF. CDR3 DNA sequence: TGTGCCAGCAGCAGATCAGCTAACACTGAAGCTTTCTTT.